This entry lists 7 T cell receptor beta chains sequenced from one sample in a study of regulatory and conventional T cells in RAG deficiency. Method: immunoSEQ multiplex PCR; TCRdb's copy keeps in-frame clones and lacks some. The profile shows about 34,000 clones, 70% to 80% of them singletons. Blood CD4+ CD25-low CD127-high conventional T cells supplied the genomic DNA template. The same data also contributed to another study, on regulatory T cells. From that paper: The primer mix had 52 TRBV and 13 TRBJ primers.

Sequencing was done on a sample of CD4+ effector T cells sorted from blood. These receptors came from a human donor in good health.

This clone was detected only once. The rearrangement uses TRBV5-1 and TRBJ1-1; 7 nucleotides align to TRBD1. There are 17 residues in the CDR3. V was pared by 5 bases and J by 2 bases, with 15 bases of the junction left unmatched. In germline, CDR1 is SGHRS, CDR2 YFSETQ. The CDR3 DNA sequence: TGCGCCAGCAGTCTTCATTACGATAACAGGGGAAACACTGAAGCTTTCTTT. Amino acid sequence: CASSLHYDNRGNTEAFF.

In its sample, this clone was seen a few times. The chain uses TRBV6-5 and TRBJ2-7; 8 nucleotides match TRBD1. CDR3 length: 13 residues. CDR1 MNHEY and CDR2 SVGAGI come from the germline V gene. V lost 2 bases to trimming and J lost 7 bases; unmatched junction nucleotides: 4. The CDR3, as DNA: TGTGCCAGCAGTTACCTTACAGGGGGTGAGCAGTACTTC. The encoded protein is CASSYLTGGEQYF.

J is TRBJ2-2 and V is TRBV9; TRBD2 is a possible D gene (5 bases). Trimming took off 0 bases at V and 10 bases at J, with 19 bases between the two ends. The CDR3 consists of 16 residues. Per the germline V gene, CDR1 is SGDLS and CDR2 is YYNGEE. In nucleotides, the CDR3 is TGTGCCAGCAGCGTAGTTGCCGATCCCACTAGAGAGGAGCTGTTTTTT. It translates to CASSVVADPTREELFF.

The J gene is TRBJ2-3, the V gene TRBV18; 10 positions match TRBD2. From germline, CDR1 is KGHSH and CDR2 LQKENI. The V and J ends lost 2 bases and 6 bases, in that order; junction bases with no gene match: 11. The CDR3 is made up of 17 amino acids. The CDR3 sequence: CASSPVFEGLANDTQYF. The CDR3 nucleotides are TGTGCCAGCTCACCAGTTTTCGAGGGACTAGCGAACGATACGCAGTATTTT.

This clone was seen once. This chain joins TRBV7-3 and TRBJ2-4; 9 nucleotides match TRBD1. This CDR3 is 14 amino acids long. The germline gives CDR1 SGHTA, CDR2 FQGTGA. V was pared by 2 bases and J by 6 bases, with 2 bases of the junction left unmatched. The CDR3 nucleotides read TGTGCCAGCAGCTTACTGGGACAGGGAAACATTCAGTACTTC. Its protein is CASSLLGQGNIQYF.

V is TRBV7-2 and J is TRBJ2-7; D gene ambiguous. The V and J ends lost 6 bases and 0 bases respectively, with 3 bases between them. Germline CDR1 is SGHTA and CDR2 is FQGNSA. The CDR3 runs 11 residues. DNA of the CDR3: TGTGCCAGCAGGTTCTCCTACGAGCAGTACTTC. Encoded protein: CASRFSYEQYF.

V usage is TRBV9 and J usage is TRBJ1-3, with 7 bases aligning to TRBD1. Germline loops: CDR1 SGDLS, CDR2 YYNGEE. V shed 4 bases and J 0 bases; nucleotides not matched to a gene: 4. The CDR3 contains 15 residues. The chain's CDR3 is CASSSDRASGNTIYF. DNA for the CDR3: TGTGCCAGCAGCTCCGACAGGGCCTCTGGAAACACCATATATTTT.